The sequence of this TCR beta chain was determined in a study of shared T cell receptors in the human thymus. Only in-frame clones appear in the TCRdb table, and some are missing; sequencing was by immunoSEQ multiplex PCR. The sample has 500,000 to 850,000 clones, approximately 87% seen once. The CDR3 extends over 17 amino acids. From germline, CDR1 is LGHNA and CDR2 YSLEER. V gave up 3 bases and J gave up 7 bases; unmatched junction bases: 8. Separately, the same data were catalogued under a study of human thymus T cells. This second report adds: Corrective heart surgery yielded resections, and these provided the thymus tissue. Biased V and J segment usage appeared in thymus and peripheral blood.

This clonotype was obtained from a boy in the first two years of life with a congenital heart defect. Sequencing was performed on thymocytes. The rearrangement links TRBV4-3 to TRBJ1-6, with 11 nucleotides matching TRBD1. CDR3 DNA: TGCGCCAGCAGCCACGCGGGGACAGGGGGAAAAAATTCACCCCTCCACTTT. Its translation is CASSHAGTGGKNSPLHF.